The rows below give T cell receptor beta chains drawn from one sample of a study of early T cells in non-severe SARS-CoV-2 infection. TCRdb ran MiXCR on the 5' RACE reads and lists one entry per CDR3 protein. The top ten hold roughly 7.5% of the sample, which has 70,000 or so distinct CDR3 sequences, 9.5% to 13% seen once. The input for sequencing was whole blood, taken at baseline. These receptors were taken from an adult who was a healthcare worker with PCR-confirmed SARS-CoV-2 infection or an uninfected control (not recorded which). Both conserved end residues are part of each CDR3.

V,CDR3
TRBV7-2,CASSLGLQEKLFF
TRBV4-3,CASSQDVGTSPLHF
TRBV7-3,CASSLAGGTHEQYF
TRBV7-3,CASSRGTGLTGELFF
TRBV7-9,CASSSLALDTQYF
TRBV7-2,CASTGKGTTAKNIQYF
TRBV20-1,CSARDGQLNTEAFF
TRBV7-9,CASSLNTGYTF
TRBV6-6,CASTPDLRGTQYF
TRBV4-3,CASSQDRKDFGQLNTGELFF
TRBV6-5,CASSRTGLTYEQYF
TRBV27,CASNRQAVSSYNEQFF
TRBV4-3,CASSQALRTGVQYF
TRBV6-5,CASSYSWNSPLHF
TRBV6-1,CASTRQAGDTQYF
TRBV2,CASSERPSGANVLTF
TRBV24-1,CATSDTFGGDYGYTF
TRBV12-3/TRBV12-4,CASSRPARTDTQYF
TRBV7-2,CASSLDRGREGYTF
TRBV5-1,CASSLELKETQYF
TRBV12-3/TRBV12-4,CASSPGTPIQETQYF
TRBV6-2/TRBV6-3,CASSARDSLGSPLHF
TRBV12-3/TRBV12-4,CASSLDGTPEAFF
TRBV7-9,CASSLARQGIFDGYTF
TRBV5-4,CASSSALGSAEQFF
TRBV6-5,CASSYSAGGTEAFF
TRBV3-1,CASSQGLSTGELFF
TRBV13,CASSLGAGETQYF
TRBV4-3,CASSQGVAGANVLTF
TRBV29-1,CSVEWSGTGGDTQYF
TRBV11-2,CASSLELAGGSREQFF
TRBV6-6,CASSYFDSGNTIYF
TRBV7-9,CASSYGGGVDQETQYF
TRBV5-1,CASSSTGTGNNEQFF
TRBV11-2,CASSKTSGTSNEQFF
TRBV5-4,CASRPGDQETQYF
TRBV5-1,CASSRGGQGTYEQYF
TRBV7-2,CASSRTGGRDTQYF
TRBV20-1,CSARPGLHLYEQYF
TRBV24-1,CVTSRRGGSYNEQFF
TRBV10-3,CAISVTGTNDSPLHF
TRBV11-2,CASSRFLGSTEAFF
TRBV6-6,CASSPPGGPLHF
TRBV12-3/TRBV12-4,CASSYLSPGANRDEQFF
TRBV5-1,CASSFRDTNTGELFF
TRBV6-1,CASSAPDRGETGELFF
TRBV12-3/TRBV12-4,CASSLVLPGDTQYF
TRBV20-1,CSARRTVPPDEQFF
TRBV29-1,CSVEDPRRGRGGTDTQYF
TRBV9,CASSVEGGRLVNTEAFF
TRBV20-1,CSAGTSGLGTQYF
TRBV5-8,CASGQVDQPQHF